This is a list of T cell receptor beta chains from one sample in a study of OX40 agonist ivuxolimab in advanced cancers. TCRdb's copy holds only in-frame clones and misses some; the assay was immunoSEQ multiplex PCR. The data hold over 65,000 clones, with less than 95% observed a single time. Sequenced material: CD4+ or CD8+ T cells sorted from blood, taken in a trial of the OX40 agonist ivuxolimab. The source of these receptors is an adult with an advanced solid tumor such as melanoma, head and neck, liver or kidney cancer. Each CDR3 is given without its conserved first and last residue.

TRBV9	ASSVVGDRAANEQF
TRBV9	ASREPGTGELF
TRBV4-2	ASSQVSGATNEKLF
TRBV9	ASSVGGGPGEQY
TRBV25-1	ASSERIYNEKLF
TRBV30	AWRPGRTIDEKLF
TRBV25-1	ASRWDSFANYGYT
TRBV7-9	ASSTDAFGVGANVLT
TRBV29-1	SVEGDNSYEQY
TRBV4-2	ASSPLLGQGFHEQY
TRBV29-1	SVDHDRDNGYT
TRBV29-1	SVMKTGGVADTQY
TRBV5-1	ASSLAPGQSSYEQY
TRBV18	ASSQEYTGELF
TRBV2	ASRGQGYSNQPQH
TRBV10-1	ASSESGQMNTEAF
TRBV5-1	ASSLAGYGYT
TRBV4-3	ASSQDGDPWEKLF
TRBV5-6	ASSLGQGGSFYGYT